The sequence of this TCR beta chain was determined in a study of T cell responses to AZD1222 COVID-19 vaccine. This clone has just a few counts. The antigen is unknown. Broader study findings: It should be noted that donors were predominantly white British and more often female, and clonal diversity was possibly underestimated. CD4 TCRs associated with vaccination spanned spike, dominating at 160-218 and 743-854.

The V end was cut by 7 bases, the J end by 5 bases, with 17 bases between. This CDR3 is 14 amino acids long. Per germline, CDR1 SEHNR and CDR2 FQNEAQ (reference sequence). The repertoire was sequenced with immunoSEQ multiplex PCR; TCRdb's copy has only in-frame clones and lacks some. The repertoire holds some 110,000 clones, with about 89% as singletons. The starting material was peripheral blood, obtained 28 days after the second dose of the MenACWY control vaccine. This receptor was obtained from an adult who received the MenACWY meningococcal vaccine as a control. V and J are TRBV7-9 and TRBJ2-5; D might be TRBD1 or TRBD2, each matching 5 bases. The DNA for the CDR3 is TGTGCCAGCACCTGGGACGTCCGGAGGGAGACCCAGTACTTC. It translates to CASTWDVRRETQYF. Full variable domain (missing parts from reference TRBV7-9 and TRBJ2-5): DTGVSQNPRHKITKRGQNVTFRCDPISEHNRLYWYRQTLGQGPEFLTYFQNEAQLEKSRLLSDRFSAERPKGSFSTLEIQRTEQGDSAMYLCASTWDVRRETQYFGPGTRLLVL.